These 8 T cell receptor beta chains were sequenced from one sample in a study of cytomegalovirus exposure and HLA in healthy donors. The PCR ran on 60 Vbeta and 13 Jbeta primers. Sequencing used immunoSEQ multiplex PCR; TCRdb keeps in-frame clones, though not all of them. In the table there are under 200,000 clones, around 82% of which are singletons. Sequenced material: PBMCs. The receptors here all came from a man between 60 and 75 years old in good health and CMV-seronegative.

V is TRBV28 and J is TRBJ2-7, with TRBD1 as a possible D gene (5 bases). This CDR3 contains 15 residues. CDR1 is MDHEN, CDR2 SYDVKM, per germline. V was cut by 3 bases and J by 3 bases, with 15 bases left in between. Written as DNA, the CDR3 is TGTGCCAGCAGTTTTAATTGGCAGGGAAACTACGAGCAGTACTTC. Encoded protein: CASSFNWQGNYEQYF.

This chain joins TRBV15 and TRBJ2-7; 9 bases fit TRBD1. The CDR3 contains 13 residues. Germline assignment: CDR1 LNHNV and CDR2 YYDKDF (reference sequence). With V trimmed by 5 bases and J by 6 bases, 5 bases remained unmatched. CDR3 region: CATSRDRVVEQYF. The CDR3 coding sequence is TGTGCCACCAGCCGGGACAGGGTGGTCGAGCAGTACTTC.

This chain joins TRBV25-1 and TRBJ2-3, with TRBD1 matching 10 bases. Per the germline V gene, CDR1 is MGHDK and CDR2 is SYGVNS. Losses at the gene ends were 2 bases for V and 4 bases for J; bases not matched to a gene: 6. The CDR3 has 16 residues. CDR3 protein: CASSETGQGVSDTQYF. The CDR3 nucleotides read TGTGCCAGCAGTGAAACTGGACAGGGGGTGTCAGATACGCAGTATTTT.

This chain links TRBV7-9 with TRBJ1-2, with D possibly being TRBD1 (5 bases). Between the trimmed V and J ends, which lost 2 bases and 6 bases, there was a span of 25 bases. The CDR3 covers 18 residues. The germline CDR1 and CDR2 sequences are SEHNR and FQNEAQ (reference sequence). Here the CDR3 DNA reads TGTGCCAGCAGCTTACGCGCCGTCCAGGGAAGGGATTCACATGGCTACACCTTC. This codes for CASSLRAVQGRDSHGYTF.

Worth noting for this clone: The same CDR3 arises from other DNA sequences in this sample as well. V gene TRBV6-5 combines with J gene TRBJ1-6; D not certain. Germline V CDR1 and CDR2: MNHEY, SVGAGI. The CDR3 is 14 residues long. The germline V and J ends were trimmed by 2 bases and 8 bases, with 10 bases remaining between them. CDR3 sequence reads: CASSYGPPYSPLHF. CDR3 coding DNA: TGTGCCAGCAGTTACGGGCCTCCCTATTCACCCCTCCACTTT.

This clone occurred once. Here the CDR3 reads CASSVGGGTDTQYF. The CDR3 bases are TGTGCCAGCAGTGTTGGGGGGGGCACAGATACGCAGTATTTT. The chain is built from TRBV6-1 and TRBJ2-3; 7 nucleotides line up with TRBD2. This CDR3 contains 14 residues. The J segment lost 1 base and the V segment lost 4 bases, leaving 2 bases of the junction unmatched. Looked up from germline, CDR1 is MNHNS and CDR2 is SASEGT.

The chain links TRBV30 to TRBJ2-3; 8 nucleotides line up with TRBD2. The germline V gene encodes CDR1 GTSNPN and CDR2 SVGIG (reference sequence). V shed 0 bases, J shed 6 bases, and the junction held 8 bases outside the gene matches. This CDR3 has 15 residues. This chain's CDR3 is CAWSVWSGGLDTQYF. CDR3 nucleotides: TGTGCCTGGAGTGTGTGGTCGGGAGGGCTGGATACGCAGTATTTT.

This clone was observed a handful of times. The chain couples TRBV30 to TRBJ1-5, with a possible D match to TRBD1 (6 bases). The V gene's germline CDR1 is GTSNPN and CDR2 SVGIG (reference sequence). Trimming removed 1 base at V and 2 bases at J, with 9 bases between. The CDR3 totals 14 residues. Here the CDR3 DNA reads TGTGCCTGGAGTGCAGGGGTCGGCAATCAGCCCCAGCATTTT. Translation gives CAWSAGVGNQPQHF.